The present T cell receptor (beta chain) was sequenced within a study of shared clonotypes between healthy human individuals. Whole-study context: Ranging from 18 to 49 in age, donors were a couple of women and a few men.

The protocol was immunoSEQ multiplex PCR, while the TCRdb copy is restricted to in-frame clones and leaves out a portion. This repertoire shows approximately 2,000,000 clones, about 90% found once; its top ten account for 0.3% to 0.4%. The CDR3 sequence is 18 residues long. Germline V gene lookup returns CDR1 MGHRA and CDR2 YSYEKL. Trimming pared 4 bases from V and 4 bases from J, leaving 23 bases between. General observations from the study: Approximately 5% was the fraction of naive CD4 clonotypes found shared across a few donors.

Details on this clone: The antigen remains unidentified.

The genes are TRBV4-1 and TRBJ1-5; tentatively, D is TRBD1 (6 bases). Sequencing input: naive CD4+ T cells from PBMCs. Stated subset: CD45RA+ positively selected. This sequence was found in a man between 18 and 35 years old in good health. Some clones in this sample may be carry-over from other donors' samples. The CDR3 loop reads CASSPSYGVGQKNQPQHF. Here the CDR3 DNA reads TGCGCCAGCAGCCCATCTTATGGAGTAGGACAGAAGAATCAGCCCCAGCATTTT.